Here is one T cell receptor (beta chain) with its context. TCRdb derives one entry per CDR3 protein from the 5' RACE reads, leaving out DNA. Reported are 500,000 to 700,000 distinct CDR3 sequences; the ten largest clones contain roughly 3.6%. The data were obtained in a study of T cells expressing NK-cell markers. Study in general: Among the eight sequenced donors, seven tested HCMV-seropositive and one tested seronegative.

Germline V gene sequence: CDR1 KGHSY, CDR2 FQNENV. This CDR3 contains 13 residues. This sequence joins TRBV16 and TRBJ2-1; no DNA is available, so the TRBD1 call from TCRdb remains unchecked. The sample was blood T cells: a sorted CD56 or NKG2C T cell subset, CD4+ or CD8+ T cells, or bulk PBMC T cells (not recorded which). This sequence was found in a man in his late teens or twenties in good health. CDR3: CASSNRGQNEQFF.